This T cell receptor beta chain was identified during a study of graft-versus-host responses after intestinal transplantation. Study-level points and caveats: Recipient-marrow GvH clones were detected, some having first appeared in ileum or blood. Some patients had graft-donor T cell macrochimerism. In their allografts, the ratios of graft-versus-host to host-versus-graft T cell clones were high.

This CDR3 contains 13 residues. V lost 7 bases to trimming and J lost 5 bases; unmatched junction nucleotides: 6. Germline loops: CDR1 ENHRY, CDR2 SYGVKD. Turning to this clone: The antigen is not known.

Method: immunoSEQ multiplex PCR; TCRdb's copy keeps in-frame clones and lacks some. The sample includes about 90,000 clones, around 93% of them seen just once. The V call is TRBV10-3, the J call TRBJ1-1; 8 bases line up with TRBD1. The TCR was taken from a human donor who was the organ donor for an intestinal transplant. The sample was unstimulated CD4+ T cells sorted from spleen or lymph node cells, taken before transplant. CDR3 in DNA: TGTGCCATCAACCAGGGGGCTGATACTGAAGCTTTCTTT. It codes for CAINQGADTEAFF.